This T cell receptor (beta chain) was retrieved from a study of T cells expressing NK-cell markers. Findings and limits, study-wide: Top CD8+ clonotypes included the dominant CD3+CD56+NKG2C+ clonotypes in roughly 6 donors.

Germline CDR1 SEHNR, CDR2 FQNEAQ (reference sequence). The CDR3 totals 14 residues. Worth noting for this clonotype: Its antigen is undetermined.

TCRdb reworked the 5' RACE reads into one entry per CDR3 protein, no DNA. The data show under 200,000 distinct CDR3 sequences, and the top ten clones hold roughly 18%. Sequencing input: blood T cells: a sorted CD56 or NKG2C T cell subset, CD4+ or CD8+ T cells, or bulk PBMC T cells (not recorded which). The genes are TRBV7-9 and TRBJ1-4. The sequence was collected from a woman between 18 and 69 years old in good health. The CDR3 sequence is CASSSVGGPEKLFF.